One sample yielded the 9 T cell receptor beta chains listed below, sequenced in a study of shared clonotypes between healthy human individuals. Clones were sequenced by immunoSEQ multiplex PCR, and TCRdb holds only the in-frame ones, with some missing. This sample has some 500,000 clones, with about 96% found just once. The specimen sequenced was naive CD4+ T cells sorted from blood. Described subset: CD45RA+ positively selected. All receptors derive from a woman aged 25 to 39 in good health.

The chain joins TRBV28 to TRBJ1-1; D is uncertain. V lost 3 bases and J 8 bases, leaving 13 bases between the germline ends. The CDR3 sequence is 13 residues long. Germline V gene data show CDR1 as MDHEN and CDR2 as SYDVKM. The CDR3 region has the DNA TGTGCCAGCAGTTTGAGGGTGGCTGAGGAAGCTTTCTTT. As protein: CASSLRVAEEAFF.

This clone appeared once. The rearrangement uses TRBV6-1 and TRBJ1-2; 10 nucleotides agree with TRBD1. Looked up from germline, CDR1 is MNHNS and CDR2 is SASEGT. The CDR3 loop spans 14 amino acids. J lost 8 bases, V lost 6 bases, and 9 bases had no gene match. Here the CDR3 DNA reads TGTGCCAGCAGGGTGGGGACAGGGGCCAAGGGCTACACCTTC. This sequence encodes CASRVGTGAKGYTF.

J is TRBJ1-1 and V is TRBV7-2; D is possibly TRBD1 (5 bases). CDR1 is SGHTA and CDR2 is FQGNSA in the germline V gene. Trimming left V 1 base short and J 9 bases short, with 15 bases between. CDR3 length: 14 amino acids. The CDR3 loop is CASSLVTRDSKAFF. The DNA of the CDR3 is TGTGCCAGCAGCTTAGTTACTCGAGACAGTAAAGCTTTCTTT.

J is TRBJ1-5 and V is TRBV9; a weak D match, TRBD1 (6 bases). This CDR3 is built from 14 residues. V gave up 5 bases and J gave up 2 bases, with 11 bases separating them. CDR1 SGDLS and CDR2 YYNGEE come from the germline V gene. The CDR3 loop reads CASSLGGGNQPQHF. The CDR3 DNA reads TGTGCCAGCAGTCTAGGGGGTGGCAATCAGCCCCAGCATTTT.

V gene TRBV11-2 combines with J gene TRBJ2-1, with 12 bases fitting TRBD2. This CDR3 comprises 15 residues. Germline V gives CDR1 SGHAT, CDR2 FQNNGV. Germline trimming cut 3 bases from V and 10 bases from J; bases unmatched to any gene: 7. The CDR3 loop is CASSFLAGGLAEQFF. The CDR3 DNA is TGTGCCAGCAGCTTTCTAGCGGGAGGGTTAGCGGAGCAGTTCTTC.

This rearrangement joins TRBV29-1 to TRBJ1-2, with 9 bases fitting TRBD1. This CDR3 is built from 13 residues. Losses at the gene ends were 6 bases for V and 4 bases for J; bases not matched to a gene: 6. Germline loops: CDR1 SQVTM, CDR2 ANQGSEA. The CDR3 spells CSVDRTGAYGYTF. In nucleotides, the CDR3 is TGCAGCGTCGACCGGACAGGGGCCTATGGCTACACCTTC.

As concerns this clone: This sample includes further DNA sequences coding for the same CDR3. The rearrangement joins TRBV19 to TRBJ1-1; D remains unclear. The CDR3 is made up of 13 amino acids. CDR1 is LNHDA and CDR2 is SQIVND in the germline V gene (reference sequence). The germline V and J ends were trimmed by 3 bases and 1 base, with 6 bases remaining between them. The CDR3 reads CASSIWGNTEAFF. The CDR3 coding sequence is TGTGCCAGTAGTATTTGGGGGAACACTGAAGCTTTCTTT.

The chain has TRBV10-2 and TRBJ2-3, with TRBD2 matching over 7 bases. CDR3 size: 15 residues. The ends lost 6 bases at V and 5 bases at J; junction bases unmatched: 11. Per germline, CDR1 WSHSY and CDR2 SAAADI. The CDR3 DNA follows: TGCGCCAGCAGATCTGGGGGGGGAGGGATAGATACGCAGTATTTT. Amino acids: CASRSGGGGIDTQYF.

The chain employs TRBV21-1 and TRBJ1-5; the D call in the table, TRBD1, was not verified against the DNA. TRBV21-1 is a pseudogene locus. This CDR3 spans 15 amino acids. CDR3 bases: TGTGCCAGCAGCAAGGTCAGACAGGGCGATCAGCCCCAGCATTTT. Translating gives CASSKVRQGDQPQHF.